This passage covers 5 T cell receptor beta chains from one sample sequenced in a study of T-cell reconstitution after alpha-beta-depleted transplantation in children. It was with unique molecular identifiers that the TCRbeta library was prepared. TCRdb re-called the PCR reads through MiXCR, storing one row per CDR3 protein. Here the sample spans some 600,000 distinct CDR3 sequences, approximately 15% being singletons. The sample here was PBMCs from the stem cell graft donor, taken from the stem cell graft. These receptors all stem from a human donor who donated a stem cell graft to a child with acute myeloid leukemia.

The rearrangement uses TRBV5-1 and TRBJ1-1, with D perhaps matching TRBD1 (6 bases). V shed 4 bases and J shed 1 base, with 14 bases lying between them. The CDR3 consists of 15 residues. Germline V lookup: CDR1 SGHRS, CDR2 YFSETQ. CDR3 residues: CASSPRADRNTEAFF. DNA for the CDR3: TGCGCCAGCAGCCCCCGAGCGGACAGGAACACTGAAGCTTTCTTT. Based on the CDR3 plus reference TRBV5-1 and TRBJ1-1, the full variable domain is KAGVTQTPRYLIKTRGQQVTLSCSPISGHRSVSWYQQTPGQGLQFLFEYFSETQRNKGNFPGRFSGRQFSNSRSEMNVSTLELGDSALYLCASSPRADRNTEAFFGQGTRLTVV.

There are many counts of this clonotype. The rearrangement links TRBV6-5 to TRBJ1-3, with D possibly matching TRBD1 (5 bases). In germline, CDR1 is MNHEY, CDR2 SVGAGI. Between the trimmed V and J ends, which lost 4 bases and 4 bases, there was a span of 14 bases. This CDR3 region has 15 residues. CDR3 sequence (DNA): TGTGCCAGCAGTTTTCGGGGACGGGAAGGAAACACCATATATTTT. Translating it yields CASSFRGREGNTIYF.

V is TRBV5-1 and J is TRBJ1-6; D is unresolved. CDR1 and CDR2 (germline): SGHRS, YFSETQ. The CDR3 loop spans 14 amino acids. V was shortened by 0 bases and J by 8 bases, with 9 bases between the two germline ends. The CDR3 bases are TGCGCCAGCAGCTTGGCGCTCAGGTATTCACCCCTCCACTTT. Protein: CASSLALRYSPLHF.

This clonotype was counted ten times or more. The genes are TRBV28 and TRBJ2-1; D unclear. The V gene's germline CDR1 is MDHEN and CDR2 SYDVKM. V lost 5 bases and J lost 9, with 8 bases in between. The CDR3 has 11 residues. The CDR3 region is CASSPPGEQFF. The CDR3 nucleotides are TGTGCCAGCAGTCCTCCTGGTGAGCAGTTCTTC.

This clonotype was detected a few times. The chain links TRBV12-3 or TRBV12-4 to TRBJ2-7; TRBD1 aligns across 7 bases. With V trimmed by 6 bases and J by 3 bases, 14 bases remained unmatched. This CDR3 has 16 residues. CDR3 bases: TGTGCCAGCAGCCCTCCACCGACAGGGATTGACTACGAGCAGTACGTC. Its protein product is CASSPPPTGIDYEQYV.